Presented here are 16 T cell receptor beta chains from one specimen sequenced in a study of blood T cell repertoires in COVID-19. Produced via immunoSEQ multiplex PCR; TCRdb's table is partial and in-frame only. The sample includes roughly 150,000 clones, 80% seen only once; the top ten take 0.45% to 0.6%. The sequenced sample was peripheral blood. These receptors came from a man in his 60s with acute or convalescent COVID-19.

This chain joins TRBV3-1 (or the pseudogene TRBV3-2) and TRBJ2-3, with 11 nucleotides matching TRBD2. The CDR3 contains 16 residues. Germline V gene data show CDR1 as LGHDT and CDR2 as YNNKEL (reference sequence). Trimming cost V 2 bases and J 4 bases; bases outside gene matches: 5. The CDR3 protein is CASSQQPSGRPDTQYF. CDR3 nucleotide sequence: TGTGCCAGCAGCCAACAACCTAGCGGGAGGCCAGATACGCAGTATTTT.

V usage is TRBV11-2 and J usage is TRBJ2-7, with D unresolved. This CDR3 has 13 amino acids. Trimming cost V 6 bases and J 0 bases, with 9 bases left between them. Germline CDR1 reads SGHAT; CDR2 reads FQNNGV. The DNA of the CDR3 is TGTGCCAGCAGAAGCTTAAGCTCCTACGAGCAGTACTTC. Translated, it gives CASRSLSSYEQYF.

The chain employs TRBV19 and TRBJ1-1, with a weak D call TRBD1 (6 bases). There are 14 residues in the CDR3. CDR1 is LNHDA and CDR2 is SQIVND in the germline V gene (reference sequence). V was pared by 9 bases and J by 5 bases, with 19 bases between. This CDR3 is CASSYGGARTEAFF. The CDR3 DNA is TGTGCCAGCTCCTACGGGGGGGCGCGGACTGAAGCTTTCTTT.

The genes are TRBV28 and TRBJ1-2; the D is unclear. Germline-derived CDR1 and CDR2 are MDHEN and SYDVKM. The CDR3 sequence is 12 residues long. Deletions cut 9 bases from V and 3 bases from J, with 11 bases between. CDR3 coding DNA: TGTGCCAGTAGAAGGCGGGACTATGGCTACACCTTC. Its protein is CASRRRDYGYTF.

The gene calls are TRBV7-9 and TRBJ1-2, with D perhaps TRBD1 (6 bases). CDR1 is SEHNR and CDR2 is FQNEAQ in the germline V gene (reference sequence). The length of the CDR3 is 15 residues. The V and J ends lost 3 bases and 6 bases respectively, with 17 bases between them. CDR3 sequence (DNA): TGTGCCAGCAGCTTGGCAAGACAGGCCCCCGATGGCTACACCTTC. It encodes CASSLARQAPDGYTF.

This clone was found once. The chain links TRBV28 to TRBJ1-5; D gene ambiguous. The V and J ends lost 6 bases and 1 base respectively, with 10 bases between them. The CDR3 covers 14 residues. CDR1 MDHEN and CDR2 SYDVKM come from the germline V gene. Here the CDR3 reads CASRLDGSNQPQHF. The CDR3 DNA is TGTGCCAGCAGACTAGACGGAAGCAATCAGCCCCAGCATTTT.

The rearrangement joins TRBV4-2 to TRBJ2-5; 13 positions match TRBD2. J lost 5 bases, V lost 3 bases, and 9 bases had no gene match. The germline gives CDR1 LGHNA, CDR2 YNFKEQ. The CDR3 runs 17 residues. The CDR3 coding sequence is TGTGCCAGCAGCCAGGACACTAGCGGGGGGGTACTTGAGACCCAGTACTTC. As protein: CASSQDTSGGVLETQYF.

This clone was recorded once. The J gene is TRBJ2-1, the V gene TRBV19, with D unclear. In germline, CDR1 is LNHDA, CDR2 SQIVND (reference sequence). Between the trimmed V and J ends, which lost 0 bases and 6 bases, there was a span of 12 bases. This CDR3 has 15 amino acids. CDR3 region: CASSIDRVLSNEQFF. The CDR3, as DNA: TGTGCCAGTAGTATAGATCGGGTATTGAGCAATGAGCAGTTCTTC.

The rearrangement joins TRBV28 to TRBJ1-4; weak D call: TRBD1 (6 bases). The CDR3 has 15 residues. The V and J ends lost 5 bases and 4 bases respectively, with 14 bases between them. Germline V gene lookup returns CDR1 MDHEN and CDR2 SYDVKM. The DNA for the CDR3 is TGTGCCAGCAGTATTCCACAGGGAATTAATGAAAAACTGTTTTTT. Translated, it gives CASSIPQGINEKLFF.

A single count supports this clone. The rearrangement joins TRBV2 to TRBJ2-5, with 13 bases that match TRBD2. The CDR3 covers 16 residues. The V and J ends lost 6 bases and 5 bases, in that order; junction bases with no gene match: 9. From germline, CDR1 is SNHLY and CDR2 FYNNEI. The CDR3 coding sequence is TGTGCCAGCAGCATGGGACTAGCGGGGCTAAGTGAGACCCAGTACTTC. This gives the protein CASSMGLAGLSETQYF.

This clone showed up just once. The V and J genes are TRBV19 and TRBJ2-5; tentatively, D is TRBD1 (6 bases). This CDR3 has 13 residues. Germline V lookup: CDR1 LNHDA, CDR2 SQIVND (reference sequence). Between the trimmed V and J ends, which lost 8 bases and 4 bases, there was a span of 14 bases. The CDR3 protein is CASGGQRRETQYF. In DNA, the CDR3 is TGTGCCAGTGGCGGACAGAGAAGAGAGACCCAGTACTTC.

This clone was seen just once. The V and J genes are TRBV7-2 and TRBJ1-4; D not certain. Trimming cost V 5 bases and J 8 bases, with 12 bases left between them. From germline, CDR1 is SGHTA and CDR2 FQGNSA. The CDR3 runs to 13 residues. CDR3 bases: TGTGCCAGCAGCCAAGTGGGCAAGGAAAAACTGTTTTTT. Amino acids: CASSQVGKEKLFF.

This clone appeared a single time. The rearrangement joins TRBV7-2 to TRBJ2-5, with D hard to call. The CDR3 length is 13 residues. Looked up from germline, CDR1 is SGHTA and CDR2 is FQGNSA. V shed 5 bases and J shed 5 bases, with 12 bases lying between them. The CDR3 region has the DNA TGTGCCAGCAGCCCCCTAGGAAGGGAGACCCAGTACTTC. Its translation: CASSPLGRETQYF.

The chain is built from TRBV3-1 (or the pseudogene TRBV3-2) and TRBJ2-3; D is undetermined. This CDR3 is built from 13 residues. CDR1 is LGHDT and CDR2 is YNNKEL in the germline V gene (reference sequence). V lost 3 bases and J 3 bases, leaving 7 bases between the germline ends. The CDR3 DNA follows: TGTGCCAGCAGCCATGGGCCAACAGATACGCAGTATTTT. As protein: CASSHGPTDTQYF.

In DNA form, the CDR3 reads TGTGCCAGCAGTCAACTCGGCTACACCTTC. Its protein is CASSQLGYTF. This chain connects TRBV6-6 to TRBJ1-2; no clear D. Trimming shortened V by 5 bases and J by 8 bases, and 6 bases separated the two germline ends. From germline, CDR1 is MNHNY and CDR2 SVGAGI (reference sequence). The CDR3 length is 10 residues.

This clone has more than one count but fewer than ten. The genes are TRBV7-2 and TRBJ1-4; 10 bases line up with TRBD1. This CDR3 comprises 16 residues. Losses at the gene ends were 4 bases for V and 5 bases for J; bases not matched to a gene: 7. Germline-derived CDR1 and CDR2 are SGHTA and FQGNSA. CDR3 in amino acids: CASSSSPGQGNEKLFF. CDR3 sequence (DNA): TGTGCCAGCAGCTCCTCGCCGGGACAGGGGAATGAAAAACTGTTTTTT.